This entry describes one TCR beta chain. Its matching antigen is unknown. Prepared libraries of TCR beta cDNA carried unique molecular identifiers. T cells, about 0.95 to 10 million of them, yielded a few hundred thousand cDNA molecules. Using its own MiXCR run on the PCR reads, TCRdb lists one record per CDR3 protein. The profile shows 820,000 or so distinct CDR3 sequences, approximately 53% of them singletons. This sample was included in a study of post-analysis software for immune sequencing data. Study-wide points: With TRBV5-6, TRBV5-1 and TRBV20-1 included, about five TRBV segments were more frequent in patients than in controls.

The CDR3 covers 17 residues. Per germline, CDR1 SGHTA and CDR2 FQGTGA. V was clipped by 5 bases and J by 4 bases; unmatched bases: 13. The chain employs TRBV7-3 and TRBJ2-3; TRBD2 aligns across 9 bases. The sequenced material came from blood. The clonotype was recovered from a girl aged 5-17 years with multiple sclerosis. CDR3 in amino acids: CASSTYHSAGGPDTQYF. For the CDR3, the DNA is TGTGCCAGCAGCACCTACCATTCGGCGGGAGGGCCAGATACGCAGTATTTT.